This TCR beta chain was retrieved from a study of T-cell memory formation after mild COVID-19. At the level of the study: Largely, the TCR clusters proved donor specific.

This clonotype has just a few counts. Its antigen is unidentified. Trimming removed 6 bases at V and 8 bases at J, with 14 bases between. Looked up from germline, CDR1 is MNHEY and CDR2 is SVGEGT. There are 13 residues in the CDR3. Findings of the study overall: Pre-infection memory carried some responding clones, suggesting that cross-reactive memory joined.

TCRdb re-analysed the 5' RACE reads in MiXCR, keeping a single row per CDR3 protein. The table records roughly 130,000 distinct CDR3 sequences, roughly 15% of them present only once. The clonotype comes from an adult woman who had mild COVID-19 (a few samples of this study predate the infection). Cell type and time point are not known. The V and J genes are TRBV6-2 or TRBV6-3 and TRBJ2-1; D not certain. The sequenced material came from PBMCs or a T cell subset sorted from them (not recorded which). The CDR3 sequence is CASSGYLAHEQFF. In nucleotides, the CDR3 is TGTGCCAGCAGCGGTTATTTAGCACATGAGCAGTTCTTC.